This entry lists 22 T cell receptor beta chains sequenced from one sample in a study of T cells after yellow fever vaccination. TCRdb reanalysed the 5' RACE reads using MiXCR and keeps one entry per CDR3 protein. The repertoire consists of 310,000 or so distinct CDR3 sequences, with around 4% occurring once and the leading ten covering about 20%. The sequencing used PBMCs, collected on the day of the yellow fever booster vaccination. The receptor set was obtained from a man between 18 and 35 years old who received the YFV17D yellow fever vaccine.

Many counts were recorded for this clonotype. V usage is TRBV7-9 and J usage is TRBJ2-5; D gene uncertain. This CDR3 is built from 12 residues. V lost 5 bases and J 8 bases, leaving 12 bases between the germline ends. Germline CDR1 SEHNR, CDR2 FQNEAQ (reference sequence). The CDR3 nucleotides read TGTGCCAGCAGCCAGGACCGAAATACCCAGTACTTC. This gives the protein CASSQDRNTQYF.

This clonotype was recorded at least ten times. V usage is TRBV5-1 and J usage is TRBJ2-3; 7 bases line up with TRBD2. The J segment lost 2 bases and the V segment lost 0 bases, leaving 3 bases of the junction unmatched. Looked up from germline, CDR1 is SGHRS and CDR2 is YFSETQ. The CDR3 totals 15 residues. CDR3 DNA: TGCGCCAGCAGCTTGGTTGGGGGGGTCACAGATACGCAGTATTTT. As protein: CASSLVGGVTDTQYF.

This clonotype was detected a few times. The rearrangement links TRBV19 to TRBJ2-3, with 7 bases lining up with TRBD2. Germline values: CDR1 LNHDA, CDR2 SQIVND (reference sequence). This CDR3 spans 15 amino acids. V lost 4 bases to trimming and J lost 2 bases; unmatched junction nucleotides: 6. The CDR3 DNA reads as TGTGCCAGTAGTACGACTAGCCGTTCCACAGATACGCAGTATTTT. Its translation is CASSTTSRSTDTQYF.

This clonotype was seen ten or more times. The chain is built from TRBV5-1 and TRBJ1-5; a weak D match, TRBD1 (5 bases). Trimming left V 4 bases short and J 2 bases short, with 10 bases between. Germline CDR1 is SGHRS and CDR2 is YFSETQ. The CDR3 has 14 amino acids. CDR3 sequence: CASSPRDGNQPQHF. The CDR3 nucleotides read TGCGCCAGCAGCCCGAGGGACGGCAATCAGCCCCAGCATTTT.

Many counts were recorded for this clonotype. This sequence joins TRBV5-4 and TRBJ2-1, with TRBD2 matching 8 bases. This CDR3 is built from 17 residues. Germline values: CDR1 SGHNT, CDR2 YYREEE (reference sequence). Trimming cost V 6 bases and J 1 base; bases outside gene matches: 12. CDR3 nucleotides: TGTGCCAGCAACTACTGGGGGATAGCGGGATCCTACAATGAGCAGTTCTTC. This gives the protein CASNYWGIAGSYNEQFF.

J is TRBJ1-2 and V is TRBV7-9; D is unresolved. V was clipped by 5 bases and J by 7 bases, with 17 bases between them. This CDR3 region has 14 residues. Germline-derived CDR1 and CDR2 are SEHNR and FQNEAQ (reference sequence). The CDR3 nucleotides are TGTGCCAGCAGCCCCCCCCCGGGCACCGCTGGCTACACCTTC. This encodes CASSPPPGTAGYTF.

The rearrangement links TRBV27 to TRBJ1-4, with 7 bases matching TRBD1. CDR1 MNHEY and CDR2 SMNVEV come from the germline V gene (reference sequence). Losses at the gene ends were 5 bases for V and 8 bases for J; bases not matched to a gene: 11. The CDR3 contains 15 residues. The CDR3, as DNA: TGTGCCAGCAGTCTAGGGGGCGCGGCACGCGAAAAACTGTTTTTT. Its protein is CASSLGGAAREKLFF.

The table lists this clonotype with a few counts. Since a much larger clone is just one base distant, this may be a read error. The genes are TRBV5-1 and TRBJ2-5; D is unresolved. The CDR3 runs 12 residues. The germline V gene has CDR1 SGHRS and CDR2 YFSETQ. The V gene lost 0 bases and the J gene lost 5 bases, with 5 bases spanning the gap. In nucleotides, the CDR3 is TGCGCCAGCAGCTTGGCCTGGGAGACCCAGTACTTC. Its protein product is CASSLAWETQYF.

This clonotype has only one observation. This may come from a read error, since a much larger clone is one base off. The gene calls are TRBV12-3 or TRBV12-4 and TRBJ1-2; D gene uncertain. V was clipped by 3 bases and J by 13 bases, with 12 bases between them. This CDR3 is 11 amino acids long. The CDR3: CASSFSTPGTF. The CDR3 bases are TGTGCCAGCAGTTTCTCGACCCCTGGCACCTTC.

The sample holds many counts of this clonotype. This sequence joins TRBV7-2 and TRBJ2-1, with D unclear. CDR1 is SGHTA, CDR2 FQGNSA, per germline. This CDR3 contains 11 residues. Between the trimmed V and J ends, which lost 5 bases and 6 bases, there was a span of 5 bases. CDR3 nucleotide sequence: TGTGCCAGCAGCCCCGCCAATGAGCAGTTCTTC. It is translated as CASSPANEQFF.

This clonotype came up many times. The CDR3 loop is CASSLGYRSPLHF. CDR3 bases: TGTGCCAGCAGCCTCGGTTATCGGTCACCCCTCCACTTT. The chain has TRBV6-5 and TRBJ1-6; D is unresolved. Germline V gene lookup returns CDR1 MNHEY and CDR2 SVGAGI. The CDR3 is 13 residues long. V was trimmed by 6 bases and J by 10 bases, leaving 13 bases between them.

A few counts support this clonotype. V and J are TRBV12-3 or TRBV12-4 and TRBJ1-2; a weak D match, TRBD1 (6 bases). The CDR3 contains 14 residues. Trimming left V 3 bases short and J 4 bases short, with 12 bases between. CDR3 amino acids: CASSFGGASYGYTF. The CDR3 DNA follows: TGTGCCAGCAGTTTTGGGGGGGCAAGCTATGGCTACACCTTC.

This clonotype occurred many times. The chain joins TRBV7-9 to TRBJ2-1; D perhaps matches TRBD2 (6 bases). Germline V lookup: CDR1 SEHNR, CDR2 FQNEAQ (reference sequence). The V and J ends lost 1 base and 2 bases respectively, with 12 bases between them. The length of the CDR3 is 16 residues. CDR3 amino acids: CASSLEVGGAYNEQFF. Written as DNA, the CDR3 is TGTGCCAGCAGCTTAGAGGTCGGGGGAGCCTACAATGAGCAGTTCTTC.

The V call is TRBV7-9, the J call TRBJ1-5; D remains ambiguous. The V gene's germline CDR1 is SEHNR and CDR2 FQNEAQ (reference sequence). Trimming left V 3 bases short and J 7 bases short, with 7 bases between. The CDR3 is 12 amino acids. In DNA form, the CDR3 reads TGTGCCAGCAGCTTCGGGGAACAGCCCCAGCATTTT. Translation: CASSFGEQPQHF.

This clonotype was seen ten or more times. The chain employs TRBV5-1 and TRBJ2-3, with 7 bases lining up with TRBD1. The CDR3 has 15 amino acids. The trim removed 0 bases at V and 0 bases at J, leaving 1 base unmatched. CDR1 and CDR2 from the germline V gene are SGHRS and YFSETQ. This CDR3 is CASSLGGQSTDTQYF. The CDR3 DNA reads TGCGCCAGCAGCTTGGGGGGACAGAGCACAGATACGCAGTATTTT.

This clonotype was observed many times. CDR3 amino acids: CASSLGSTSGGPESGELFF. The DNA for the CDR3 is TGTGCCAGCAGCCTAGGGTCGACTAGCGGGGGGCCCGAAAGCGGGGAGCTGTTTTTT. V usage is TRBV9 and J usage is TRBJ2-2; 13 nucleotides align to TRBD2. The V gene's germline CDR1 is SGDLS and CDR2 YYNGEE. This CDR3 is 19 amino acids long. With V trimmed by 4 bases and J by 7 bases, 16 bases remained unmatched. Looking up the rest from reference TRBV9 and TRBJ2-2 gives the full variable domain: DSGVTQTPKHLITATGQRVTLRCSPRSGDLSVYWYQQSLDQGLQFLIQYYNGEERAKGNILERFSAQQFPDLHSELNLSSLELGDSALYFCASSLGSTSGGPESGELFFGEGSRLTVL.

This clonotype showed up many times. The chain is built from TRBV6-5 and TRBJ2-5; the match to TRBD1 covers 7 bases. This CDR3 is 14 amino acids long. CDR1 and CDR2 from the germline V gene are MNHEY and SVGAGI. Germline trimming cut 6 bases from V and 5 bases from J; bases unmatched to any gene: 9. CDR3 DNA: TGTGCCAGCAGCCCCCGACAGGGCTGGGAGACCCAGTACTTC. This gives the protein CASSPRQGWETQYF.

This clonotype was counted at least ten times. The chain recombines TRBV20-1 with TRBJ1-6; the match to TRBD1 covers 10 bases. V lost 5 bases to trimming and J lost 7 bases; unmatched junction nucleotides: 5. CDR1 is DFQATT and CDR2 is SNEGSKA in the germline V gene (reference sequence). CDR3 length equals 14 residues. The CDR3 DNA reads TGCAGTGCTCCGACAGGGGGCATAAATTCACCCCTCCACTTT. Its translation is CSAPTGGINSPLHF.

The CDR3 DNA follows: TGTGCCAGCAGCTCAATTCAATATAGGGGCAGCTCCTACAATGAGCAGTTCTTC. Translated: CASSSIQYRGSSYNEQFF. The chain uses TRBV5-6 and TRBJ2-1; weak D call: TRBD1 (5 bases). V was shortened by 3 bases and J by 0 bases, with 19 bases between the two germline ends. The CDR3 extends over 18 amino acids. The germline CDR1 and CDR2 sequences are SGHDT and YYEEEE.

The sample holds a few counts of this clonotype. The chain joins TRBV4-3 to TRBJ2-3; TRBD2 aligns across 9 bases. The CDR3 is 15 residues long. V lost 5 bases to trimming and J lost 4 bases; unmatched junction nucleotides: 7. Germline V lookup: CDR1 LGHNA, CDR2 YSLEER. This CDR3 is CASSYGAGGSDTQYF. The CDR3 DNA reads as TGCGCCAGCAGCTACGGAGCGGGGGGATCAGATACGCAGTATTTT.

This clonotype showed up many times. V is TRBV7-6 and J is TRBJ2-2, with D unresolved. The V gene's germline CDR1 is SGHVS and CDR2 FNYEAQ. V was pared by 5 bases and J by 2 bases, with 12 bases between. The CDR3 loop spans 15 amino acids. DNA for the CDR3: TGTGCCAGCAGCCCGCGCCGAGCTAACACCGGGGAGCTGTTTTTT. It specifies CASSPRRANTGELFF. The full variable domain, its missing parts supplied by reference TRBV7-6 and TRBJ2-2, is GAGVSQSPRYKVTKRGQDVALRCDPISGHVSLYWYRQALGQGPEFLTYFNYEAQQDKSGLPNDRFSAERPEGSISTLTIQRTEQRDSAMYRCASSPRRANTGELFFGEGSRLTVL.

This clonotype was counted at least ten times. This chain joins TRBV7-2 and TRBJ2-7; D is undetermined. Looked up from germline, CDR1 is SGHTA and CDR2 is FQGNSA. CDR3 length: 14 amino acids. The V and J ends lost 5 bases and 0 bases respectively, with 11 bases between them. CDR3 DNA sequence: TGTGCCAGCAGCCCCTGGACCAACTCCTACGAGCAGTACTTC. Protein product: CASSPWTNSYEQYF.